This T cell receptor beta chain was sequenced in a study of healthy donors' naive CD4 and CD8 T cells. Each TCR library used approximately 500 ng of total RNA and a linear amplification protocol. TCRdb reprocessed the reads with MiXCR, giving one entry per CDR3 protein. The profile shows 150,000 to 200,000 distinct CDR3 sequences, about 74% of them singletons. This clonotype has more than one count but fewer than ten. Naive T cells were sorted: CD4+CD8-CD45RO-CD45RA+ for CD4+, CD8+CD4-CD45RA+CD27bright for CD8+. J lost 0 bases, V lost 5 bases, and 6 bases had no gene match. The CDR3 totals 15 residues. Germline V lookup: CDR1 SGHRS, CDR2 YFSETQ.

This chain joins TRBV5-1 and TRBJ1-1; 8 bases line up with TRBD1. What was sequenced was naive CD4+ and CD8+ T cells sorted from blood, pooled from several donors. The clonotype comes from a pool of human donors in good health; the sample pools cells from several healthy donors. Here the CDR3 reads CASRQGESMNTEAFF. DNA of the CDR3: TGCGCCAGCAGACAGGGGGAGTCGATGAACACTGAAGCTTTCTTT.